The entry below gives a single TCR beta chain sequence along with its context. What it binds is not known. This sample is drawn from a study of early T cells in non-severe SARS-CoV-2 infection. Turning to the study itself: Chains were not paired, and sequencing was done on bulk RNA from unsorted whole blood. Overall study results and limits: CD4 and private specificities were missed by VDJdb matching, which favored anti-spike CD8 responses.

Separate cDNA molecules each had unique molecular identifiers attached to them. A single record per CDR3 protein comes from TCRdb applying MiXCR to the 5' RACE reads. The sample includes 66,000 or so distinct CDR3 sequences, more than 10% of them seen just once. Germline loops: CDR1 ENHRY, CDR2 SYGVKD. Trimming shortened V by 10 bases and J by 4 bases, and 9 bases separated the two germline ends. This CDR3 has 11 residues. The rearrangement links TRBV10-3 to TRBJ2-3, with no clear D. Sample: whole blood. This sequence originates from an adult who was a healthcare worker with PCR-confirmed SARS-CoV-2 infection or an uninfected control (not recorded which). CDR3 in amino acids: CATAAADTQYF. In DNA, the CDR3 is TGTGCCACCGCGGCGGCAGATACGCAGTATTTT.